The subject of this entry is one T cell receptor (beta chain). What it binds is unknown. This sample is part of a study of cytotoxic CD8 clonotypes in ibrutinib-treated CLL. The wider study: Responses comprised some 24 partial and 2 complete; at median roughly 66 months, roughly 15 remained remitted and roughly twelve progressed. Following a median around twelve months of treatment, with a range of 6 to 36, response samples were taken. Study-level points and caveats: Under treatment, the uncommon public clonotypes either contracted or remained stable.

The intended depth for sequencing was 1 in 200,000 to 1 in 1 million T cells. Using immunoSEQ multiplex PCR, the repertoire was profiled, and TCRdb retains in-frame clones only, with some absent. In the table there are just over 200,000 clones, 65% to 80% of which are singletons. Germline trimming cut 6 bases from V and 5 bases from J; bases unmatched to any gene: 8. The germline V gene has CDR1 SGHTA and CDR2 FQGTGA. The CDR3 is 14 residues long. The V call is TRBV7-3, the J call TRBJ1-1; TRBD1 matches 8 bases. This receptor was taken from a human donor with chronic lymphocytic leukemia. Sample: PBMCs, taken after 12 months of ibrutinib treatment. As DNA, the CDR3 is TGTGCCAGCAGGCAGGACAGGGTGGATACTGAAGCTTTCTTT. It is translated as CASRQDRVDTEAFF.